Listed here is a single T cell receptor beta chain. Mismatch with germline at one junction end may stem from a read error. This record comes from a study of shared T cell receptors in the human thymus. There are 18 residues in the CDR3. The germline V gene has CDR1 SEHNR and CDR2 FQNEAQ (reference sequence). TCRdb's table, derived via immunoSEQ multiplex PCR, lists solely in-frame clones and lacks some. The repertoire holds hundreds of thousands of clones, with approximately 87% as singletons. These same data were also listed under a study on human thymus T cells. From that study: Corrective cardiac surgery supplied the resected thymus tissue. Apparent skewing of V and J gene usage characterized both thymic and blood repertoires. Unrelated people showed highly overlapping thymic repertoires, related research reported.

What was sequenced was thymocytes. The genes are TRBV7-9 and TRBJ2-7, with D perhaps TRBD1 (6 bases). The receptor was isolated from a boy in the first two years of life with a congenital heart defect. CDR3: CASSLTRSRGEESCEQYF. DNA for the CDR3: TGTGCCAGCAGCCTAACCCGGTCCAGGGGCGAAGAATCCTGCGAGCAGTACTTC.